This is a list of T cell receptor beta chains from one sample in a study of blood T cell repertoires in COVID-19. The data were produced by immunoSEQ multiplex PCR, yet TCRdb's version contains in-frame clones alone and is incomplete. The sample lists fewer than 120,000 clones, around nine tenths occurring once. The sequenced sample consisted of peripheral blood. The receptors derive from a woman aged 45 to 65 with acute or convalescent COVID-19. The CDR3 runs from the conserved cysteine through the conserved F or W. D genes are given only for firm matches. The size field is filled for only some rows; it gives once, few, many or a size class.

D,V,J,size,DNA,CDR3
-,TRBV24-1,TRBJ1-2,-,TGTGCCACCAGTGATCCTCCAAGCGACTATGGCTACACCTTC,CATSDPPSDYGYTF
TRBD1,TRBV2,TRBJ2-7,-,TGTGCCAGCGCCCGGGACAGGAGTACCTACGAGCAGTACTTC,CASARDRSTYEQYF
TRBD1,TRBV10-3,TRBJ1-1,-,TGTGCCATCAGTTATCAGGGGGAAAACACTGAAGCTTTCTTT,CAISYQGENTEAFF
-,TRBV7-2,TRBJ2-5,-,TGTGCCAGCAGCTTACTCCGTCGAGAGACCCAGTACTTC,CASSLLRRETQYF
-,TRBV5-1,TRBJ2-3,-,TGCGCCAGCAGCCTTCGAGGGACACCCAGCACAGATACGCAGTATTTT,CASSLRGTPSTDTQYF
-,TRBV19,TRBJ1-1,-,TGTGCCAGTAGTATAAGTGCCGGGACAAGCACTGAAGCTTTCTTT,CASSISAGTSTEAFF
TRBD2,TRBV5-6,TRBJ2-1,-,TGTGCCAGCAGCTTCGTAGCGGGAGGTGCCTACAATGAGCAGTTCTTC,CASSFVAGGAYNEQFF
-,TRBV5-1,TRBJ1-1,-,TGCGCCAGCAGCTTGGAGAAGGGGGAAGCTTTCTTT,CASSLEKGEAFF
-,TRBV14,TRBJ1-1,once,TGTGCCAGCAGCCTCCGGCAGGCCAGCGAAGCTTTCTTT,CASSLRQASEAFF
TRBD2,TRBV28,TRBJ2-2,few,TGTGCCAGCAGAGGGACTAACCTGAACACCGGGGAGCTGTTTTTT,CASRGTNLNTGELFF
-,TRBV19,TRBJ1-5,-,TGTGCCAGTAGTATGAGGGCAGGGGGCAATCAGCCCCAGCATTTT,CASSMRAGGNQPQHF
-,TRBV7-2,TRBJ1-2,-,TGTGCCAGCAGCTTATCACTGAACTATGGCTACACCTTC,CASSLSLNYGYTF
-,TRBV5-6,TRBJ1-4,-,TGTGCCAGCAGGGTTTGGAGGAATGAAAAACTGTTTTTT,CASRVWRNEKLFF
-,TRBV6-5,TRBJ1-1,-,TGTGCCAGCAGGGCGCGGGGTGTGGGCACTGAAGCTTTCTTT,CASRARGVGTEAFF